The 10 T cell receptor beta chains in this list originate from one sample, sequenced in a study of blood T cell repertoires in COVID-19. Profiled with immunoSEQ multiplex PCR; TCRdb holds only in-frame clones, not every one. The sample lists tens of thousands of clones, around four fifths occurring once. Sequencing used peripheral blood. The receptors were gathered from a man aged 65 to 79 with acute or convalescent COVID-19.

The chain recombines TRBV5-1 with TRBJ2-5; D call uncertain. Looked up from germline, CDR1 is SGHRS and CDR2 is YFSETQ. Trimming shortened V by 0 bases and J by 5 bases, and 8 bases separated the two germline ends. There are 13 residues in the CDR3. The CDR3 protein is CASSLVSDETQYF. CDR3 nucleotides: TGCGCCAGCAGCTTGGTGAGCGATGAGACCCAGTACTTC.

The chain links TRBV5-1 to TRBJ2-3, with 7 bases fitting TRBD2. J lost 5 bases, V lost 4 bases, and 10 bases had no gene match. The germline gives CDR1 SGHRS, CDR2 YFSETQ. The CDR3 consists of 15 residues. The CDR3 sequence: CASSITSATIDTQYF. CDR3 DNA: TGCGCCAGCAGCATCACTAGCGCCACAATAGATACGCAGTATTTT.

This chain uses TRBV5-1 with TRBJ1-6; possible D gene TRBD1, 6 bases. Germline V lookup: CDR1 SGHRS, CDR2 YFSETQ. The CDR3 covers 14 residues. V was shortened by 2 bases and J by 9 bases, with 12 bases between the two germline ends. The CDR3 DNA follows: TGCGCCAGCAGCTTACAGGGATATCGTTCACCCCTCCACTTT. This encodes CASSLQGYRSPLHF.

This chain joins TRBV6-5 and TRBJ1-3, with a possible D match to TRBD1 (5 bases). CDR1 and CDR2 from the germline V gene are MNHEY and SVGAGI. This CDR3 region has 14 residues. The V end lost 2 bases, the J end lost 0 bases, and 5 bases lay between the germline ends. The CDR3 DNA sequence: TGTGCCAGCAGTTACGACAGCTCTGGAAACACCATATATTTT. This gives the protein CASSYDSSGNTIYF.

Comment on this clone: One junction end disagrees with the germline gene, perhaps due to a read error. The rearrangement joins TRBV7-7 to TRBJ2-5; 9 nucleotides match TRBD2. Looked up from germline, CDR1 is SSHAT and CDR2 is FNYEAQ (reference sequence). The CDR3 has 14 amino acids. CDR3 in amino acids: CASSPAGGGETQYF. The DNA for the CDR3 is TGTGCTAGCAGCCCCGCGGGGGGGGGAGAGACCCAGTACTTC.

The chain has TRBV28 and TRBJ2-5; D remains ambiguous. There are 13 residues in the CDR3. Germline-derived CDR1 and CDR2 are MDHEN and SYDVKM. V was pared by 4 bases and J by 0 bases, with 6 bases between. The CDR3 DNA reads TGTGCCAGCAGTTCCCCGTACCAAGAGACCCAGTACTTC. As protein: CASSSPYQETQYF.

This chain connects TRBV5-1 to TRBJ2-2; 7 nucleotides align to TRBD2. The V gene's germline CDR1 is SGHRS and CDR2 YFSETQ. The CDR3 is 16 amino acids. J lost 4 bases, V lost 1 base, and 7 bases had no gene match. Here the CDR3 DNA reads TGCGCCAGCAGCTTGTGGCGGGGGAAGGGCACCGGGGAGCTGTTTTTT. It yields the protein CASSLWRGKGTGELFF.

The V and J genes are TRBV6-4 and TRBJ2-1, with TRBD2 matching 10 bases. With 6 bases clipped from V and 8 bases from J, the junction kept 7 bases outside the gene matches. The V gene's germline CDR1 is MRHNA and CDR2 SNTAGT. CDR3 length: 14 amino acids. The CDR3 coding sequence is TGTGCCAGCAGCGTCAGCGGGGGGGTCGATGAGCAGTTCTTC. Translating it yields CASSVSGGVDEQFF.

V gene TRBV5-1 combines with J gene TRBJ2-1; 8 nucleotides match TRBD1. V dropped 3 bases and J dropped 3; count of bases not matched to a gene: 5. The germline V gene has CDR1 SGHRS and CDR2 YFSETQ. The CDR3 is 15 amino acids. The CDR3 nucleotides read TGCGCCAGCAGCTCTGGACAGGGTAACTACAATGAGCAGTTCTTC. Protein product: CASSSGQGNYNEQFF.

V and J are TRBV5-1 and TRBJ2-1; D not resolved. The CDR3 has 15 amino acids. V lost 0 bases, J lost 1 base, and 8 bases lay in between. CDR1 is SGHRS, CDR2 YFSETQ, per germline. CDR3 loop: CASSLGWQSYNEQFF. In DNA form, the CDR3 reads TGCGCCAGCAGCTTGGGCTGGCAATCCTACAATGAGCAGTTCTTC.